The source of this TCR beta chain is a study of cytomegalovirus exposure and HLA in healthy donors. This CDR3 has 13 residues. Germline V lookup: CDR1 MNHNS, CDR2 SASEGT. The J segment lost 1 base and the V segment lost 8 bases, leaving 1 base of the junction unmatched. General study findings and limits: Testing in vitro showed a few CMV-associated chains specific for CMV antigens.

TCRdb keeps only in-frame clones here, not all; method: immunoSEQ multiplex PCR. Here the sample spans fewer than 120,000 clones, about 92% being singletons. To note about this clone: Its antigen is not known.

The gene calls are TRBV6-1 and TRBJ2-3; 9 bases align to TRBD1. Sequencing was performed on PBMCs. The origin of this receptor is a young woman in good health and CMV-seronegative. CDR3 in amino acids: CASDRGGTDTQYF. DNA of the CDR3: TGTGCCAGCGACAGGGGGGGCACAGATACGCAGTATTTT.